The 29 T cell receptor beta chains reported below all come from one sample, sequenced in a study of beta chain features in type 1 diabetes. Points from the study as a whole: For Type 1 diabetes patients, all four CD4+ subsets carried TCRB CDR3s that were moderately but significantly shorter.

Expressed TCRB transcripts were sequenced because the entire RNA isolate underwent reverse transcription. Produced via immunoSEQ multiplex PCR; TCRdb's table is partial and in-frame only. The sample comprises roughly 340,000 clones, roughly 12% of which are singletons, and 0.0095% to 0.011% rests with the top ten. These receptors' targets are unknown. The sample was naive CD4+ T cells from blood. These receptors were collected from a woman under 30 with type 1 diabetes.

This clone was found a few times. The chain employs TRBV7-9 and TRBJ2-1, with a weak D call TRBD1 (6 bases). V was shortened by 7 bases and J by 0 bases, with 10 bases between the two germline ends. The CDR3 loop spans 14 amino acids. Germline CDR1 is SEHNR and CDR2 is FQNEAQ (reference sequence). As DNA, the CDR3 is TGTGCCAGCACCCCGGACAGCTCCTACAATGAGCAGTTCTTC. This codes for CASTPDSSYNEQFF.

This clone was observed a handful of times. V usage is TRBV7-2 and J usage is TRBJ1-2, with D unresolved. Per germline, CDR1 SGHTA and CDR2 FQGNSA. Trimming took 2 bases from V and 1 from J, leaving 17 bases between them. The CDR3 contains 17 residues. DNA of the CDR3: TGTGCCAGCAGCTTAATAGCGTCCGGGGAGCTTAACTATGGCTACACCTTC. Residues: CASSLIASGELNYGYTF.

This clone turned up a few times. Mismatch with germline at one junction end may stem from a read error. The V call is TRBV30, the J call TRBJ2-7; weak D call: TRBD2 (5 bases). Germline V gene data show CDR1 as GTSNPN and CDR2 as SVGIG (reference sequence). The CDR3 length is 13 residues. CDR3 DNA sequence: TGTGCCTGCACCGGAGTGGGGAGTAGAATTTCCGTCTTC. Amino acids: CACTGVGSRISVF.

This clone was seen a few times. The chain uses TRBV25-1 and TRBJ2-7; TRBD2 agrees at 13 bases. V dropped 10 bases and J dropped 5; count of bases not matched to a gene: 5. Germline V gene sequence: CDR1 MGHDK, CDR2 SYGVNS. CDR3 length: 13 amino acids. The CDR3 nucleotides are TGTGCCACCGTACTAGCGGGAGGGAACGAGCAGTACTTC. As protein: CATVLAGGNEQYF.

This chain joins TRBV27 and TRBJ2-7; 11 bases match TRBD2. The length of the CDR3 is 13 residues. Germline CDR1 is MNHEY and CDR2 is SMNVEV (reference sequence). The J segment lost 5 bases and the V segment lost 7 bases, leaving 4 bases of the junction unmatched. The CDR3 DNA reads TGTGCCAGCACTAGCGGGAGGTTGAACGAGCAGTACTTC. Its translation: CASTSGRLNEQYF.

This rearrangement joins TRBV15 to TRBJ2-4; TRBD2 agrees at 7 bases. With V trimmed by 1 base and J by 0 bases, 3 bases remained unmatched. The CDR3 is 16 residues long. The germline gives CDR1 LNHNV, CDR2 YYDKDF (reference sequence). The CDR3 nucleotides read TGTGCCACCAGCAGAGGACGGGGGGTAGCCAAAAACATTCAGTACTTC. Translating gives CATSRGRGVAKNIQYF.

The V call is TRBV10-3, the J call TRBJ2-5, with a possible D match to TRBD2 (6 bases). There are 14 residues in the CDR3. Germline-derived CDR1 and CDR2 are ENHRY and SYGVKD. The V end lost 6 bases, the J end lost 1 base, and 12 bases lay between the germline ends. The CDR3 loop reads CAIRGGSIQETQYF. The CDR3 nucleotides read TGTGCCATCAGGGGAGGTAGCATCCAAGAGACCCAGTACTTC.

This clone occurred a few times. The genes are TRBV7-2 and TRBJ2-7, with 13 nucleotides matching TRBD2. The CDR3 has 15 residues. V trimming: 4 bases; J trimming: 3 bases; junction bases outside the gene matches: 3. CDR1 is SGHTA, CDR2 FQGNSA, per germline. The CDR3 region is CASSWTSGSNYEQYF. The DNA of the CDR3 is TGTGCCAGCAGCTGGACTAGCGGGAGTAACTACGAGCAGTACTTC.

The genes are TRBV28 and TRBJ1-1, with D tentatively TRBD1 (6 bases). Trimming stripped 8 bases from V and 0 bases from J, with 13 bases between. The CDR3 length is 14 residues. CDR1 is MDHEN, CDR2 SYDVKM, per germline. Here the CDR3 reads CASCPGHLNTEAFF. CDR3 in DNA: TGTGCCAGCTGTCCGGGACACCTGAACACTGAAGCTTTCTTT.

The chain uses TRBV7-6 and TRBJ2-7, with 7 bases aligning to TRBD2. Germline trimming cut 6 bases from V and 1 base from J; bases unmatched to any gene: 9. The CDR3 loop spans 15 amino acids. In germline, CDR1 is SGHVS, CDR2 FNYEAQ. CDR3 coding DNA: TGTGCCAGCAGTCGGGAGGAGGGGCAGTCCTACGAGCAGTACTTC. Translating gives CASSREEGQSYEQYF.

V gene TRBV18 combines with J gene TRBJ1-1, with 9 bases identical to TRBD1. Trimming cost V 4 bases and J 4 bases; bases outside gene matches: 4. The CDR3 is 14 residues long. Germline CDR1 is KGHSH and CDR2 is LQKENI. The CDR3 is CASSLRTGATEAFF. DNA of the CDR3: TGTGCCAGCTCACTCCGGACAGGGGCCACTGAAGCTTTCTTT.

This clone was detected a few times. The rearrangement links TRBV4-3 to TRBJ2-7; tentatively, D is TRBD1 (5 bases). V dropped 3 bases and J dropped 5 bases, with 11 bases sitting between them. Germline-derived CDR1 and CDR2 are LGHNA and YSLEER. This CDR3 region has 13 residues. In DNA form, the CDR3 reads TGCGCCAGCAGCCAGGCAGGGTCCCACGAGCAGTACTTC. This encodes CASSQAGSHEQYF.

The chain employs TRBV20-1 and TRBJ1-5; 7 positions match TRBD1. CDR1 is DFQATT and CDR2 is SNEGSKA in the germline V gene (reference sequence). This CDR3 is 11 amino acids long. V lost 5 bases, J lost 7 bases, and 2 bases stayed unmatched. The DNA for the CDR3 is TGCAGTGCTTCACAGGGGCAGCCCCAGCATTTT. Its translation: CSASQGQPQHF.

A few counts support this clone. The chain combines TRBV4-3 with TRBJ1-2, with unresolved D. The V end lost 0 bases, the J end lost 4 bases, and 18 bases lay between the germline ends. This CDR3 is built from 17 residues. CDR1 is LGHNA and CDR2 is YSLEER in the germline V gene. The CDR3 DNA is TGCGCCAGCAGCCAAGATCCCAGGTTCGGGGAAAGCTATGGCTACACCTTC. Protein product: CASSQDPRFGESYGYTF.

The rearrangement uses TRBV7-9 and TRBJ2-7; 7 nucleotides align to TRBD2. The V and J ends lost 5 bases and 5 bases, in that order; junction bases with no gene match: 0. This CDR3 comprises 11 residues. Germline lookup yields CDR1 SEHNR and CDR2 FQNEAQ (reference sequence). The CDR3 region is CASSGGDEQYF. The CDR3 DNA follows: TGTGCCAGCAGCGGGGGGGACGAGCAGTACTTC.

This clone was seen more than once but under ten times. The V and J genes are TRBV5-6 and TRBJ1-1; D gene unclear. Deletions cut 4 bases from V and 4 bases from J, with 14 bases between. The CDR3 runs to 14 residues. The germline gives CDR1 SGHDT, CDR2 YYEEEE. Written as DNA, the CDR3 is TGTGCCAGCAGCGGTAGAGGTGGGAGCACTGAAGCTTTCTTT. Amino acids: CASSGRGGSTEAFF.

The chain has TRBV29-1 and TRBJ2-4; 8 bases line up with TRBD2. J lost 3 bases, V lost 6 bases, and 4 bases had no gene match. CDR3 length: 13 amino acids. Germline V gives CDR1 SQVTM, CDR2 ANQGSEA. The CDR3 protein is CSVQGLGKNIQYF. The DNA of the CDR3 is TGCAGCGTCCAGGGACTAGGCAAAAACATTCAGTACTTC. Filled out from reference TRBV29-1 and TRBJ2-4, the complete variable domain reads SAVISQKPSRDICQRGTSLTIQCQVDSQVTMMFWYRQQPGQSLTLIATANQGSEATYESGFVIDKFPISRPNLTFSTLTVSNMSPEDSSIYLCSVQGLGKNIQYFGAGTRLSVL.

This clone has more than one count but fewer than ten. This rearrangement joins TRBV11-2 to TRBJ2-7; 8 bases agree with TRBD1. CDR3 length: 13 amino acids. V shed 7 bases, J shed 3 bases, and the junction held 5 bases outside the gene matches. Germline-derived CDR1 and CDR2 are SGHAT and FQNNGV. CDR3 protein: CASTTGQDYEQYF. The DNA for the CDR3 is TGTGCCAGCACCACGGGACAGGACTACGAGCAGTACTTC.

The V call is TRBV7-2, the J call TRBJ2-4; 9 bases line up with TRBD2. V was clipped by 5 bases and J by 10 bases; unmatched bases: 12. This CDR3 has 15 residues. From germline, CDR1 is SGHTA and CDR2 FQGNSA. DNA for the CDR3: TGTGCCAGCAGCGCCCTGGTTGTAGCGGGGGCAATTCAGTACTTC. This sequence encodes CASSALVVAGAIQYF.

This clone came up a few times. Other DNA sequences in this sample translate to the same CDR3. The V call is TRBV5-4, the J call TRBJ2-5, with D tentatively TRBD1 (6 bases). With 4 bases removed from V and 5 bases from J, the gap between germline ends came to 15 bases. Germline CDR1 is SGHNT and CDR2 is YYREEE (reference sequence). CDR3 length equals 14 residues. The CDR3 region is CASSRAGAGETQYF. For the CDR3, the DNA is TGTGCCAGCAGCCGGGCAGGGGCAGGGGAGACCCAGTACTTC. The full variable domain, its missing parts supplied by reference TRBV5-4 and TRBJ2-5, is ETGVTQSPTHLIKTRGQQVTLRCSSQSGHNTVSWYQQALGQGPQFIFQYYREEENGRGNFPPRFSGLQFPNYSSELNVNALELDDSALYLCASSRAGAGETQYFGPGTRLLVL.

The gene calls are TRBV4-1 and TRBJ2-1; 11 bases match TRBD2. The length of the CDR3 is 15 residues. CDR1 is MGHRA and CDR2 is YSYEKL in the germline V gene. Germline trimming cut 0 bases from V and 8 bases from J; bases unmatched to any gene: 3. Here the CDR3 reads CASSQELAGVYEQFF. As DNA, the CDR3 is TGCGCCAGCAGCCAAGAACTAGCGGGAGTCTATGAGCAGTTCTTC.

This clone was picked up a small number of times. CDR3 sequence reads: CASSYSAGSTGGYTF. The CDR3 DNA follows: TGTGCCAGCAGTTACTCCGCCGGGTCCACTGGAGGCTACACCTTC. The J gene is TRBJ1-2, the V gene TRBV6-5; D remains unclear. Trimming took 0 bases from V and 8 from J, leaving 16 bases between them. Germline V gives CDR1 MNHEY, CDR2 SVGAGI. The CDR3 runs to 15 residues.

In this sample, this clone turned up a few times. The chain carries TRBV6-5 and TRBJ2-1, with D possibly TRBD2 on 6 matching bases. V shed 6 bases and J shed 9 bases, with 12 bases lying between them. Germline assignment: CDR1 MNHEY and CDR2 SVGAGI. This CDR3 contains 12 residues. DNA of the CDR3: TGTGCCAGCAGAGCCGGGAGCTCTGAGCAGTTCTTC. Translation: CASRAGSSEQFF.

The chain uses TRBV19 and TRBJ2-1; no definite D call. Per germline, CDR1 LNHDA and CDR2 SQIVND (reference sequence). Trimming pared 7 bases from V and 8 bases from J, leaving 18 bases between. This CDR3 is 14 amino acids long. CDR3 residues: CASNQRGPRDEQFF. For the CDR3, the DNA is TGTGCCAGTAACCAAAGAGGCCCTCGTGATGAGCAGTTCTTC.

The sample holds a few counts of this clone. V is TRBV21-1 and J is TRBJ1-5; TRBD1, the table's D call, lacks a check against the DNA. TRBV21-1 is noted as a pseudogene. This CDR3 has 15 amino acids. The CDR3 protein is CASTSRDSSNQPQHF. The CDR3 DNA follows: TGTGCCAGCACCTCCCGGGACAGTAGCAATCAGCCCCAGCATTTT.

CDR3 DNA: TGCGCCAGCAGCTTGGCTCGGACAGGGGACACCATATATTTT. This encodes CASSLARTGDTIYF. The rearrangement links TRBV5-1 to TRBJ1-3, with 9 nucleotides matching TRBD1. V lost 0 bases and J lost 8; bases outside the gene matches: 3. The CDR3 runs to 14 residues. Germline V lookup: CDR1 SGHRS, CDR2 YFSETQ.

This clone was counted only a few times. Within the sample, other DNA sequences also encode this same CDR3. This chain links TRBV7-9 with TRBJ1-2; the D gene is possibly TRBD1 (6 bases). CDR3 length: 14 amino acids. CDR1 is SEHNR and CDR2 is FQNEAQ in the germline V gene (reference sequence). V lost 5 bases and J 2 bases, leaving 12 bases between the germline ends. CDR3 loop: CASSPRGGNYGYTF. CDR3 nucleotides: TGTGCCAGCAGCCCTAGGGGGGGCAACTATGGCTACACCTTC.

J is TRBJ1-2 and V is TRBV10-3; TRBD1 matches at 12 bases. With 8 bases clipped from V and 4 bases from J, the junction kept 8 bases outside the gene matches. The CDR3 is 15 residues long. Germline V gene data show CDR1 as ENHRY and CDR2 as SYGVKD. The chain's CDR3 is CAIRGDRGPPYGYTF. CDR3 coding DNA: TGTGCCATCCGTGGGGACAGGGGGCCCCCCTATGGCTACACCTTC.

A few counts support this clone. The chain has TRBV19 and TRBJ2-1, with D hard to call. Trimming took off 9 bases at V and 2 bases at J, with 14 bases between the two ends. Per germline, CDR1 LNHDA and CDR2 SQIVND (reference sequence). CDR3 length: 14 amino acids. DNA for the CDR3: TGTGCCAGACCCTCCGGAGCCACCTACAATGAGCAGTTCTTC. Its protein product is CARPSGATYNEQFF.